This entry features one T cell receptor (beta chain) sequence. The target of this receptor is not known. The sample holds no much larger clone one base away, and base qualities are not on file. Hyperthyroidism patients were newly diagnosed, had a disease duration of under 2 months, and were aged 18 to 65 years. Exclusion was applied to patients with uncontrolled infections, other autoimmune diseases, pregnancy or lactation. Diagnoses were established on the basis of clinical symptoms, serum thyroxine and TRAb, thyroid ultrasound, and orbital computed tomography. Blood from progressor patients was collected at the time of first diagnosis with hyperthyroidism, before any ophthalmopathy symptoms had appeared. Ficoll-Paque density gradient centrifugation was used to isolate PBMCs from 8 to 10 ml of fresh peripheral blood. Patients classed as progressors first received a Graves' hyperthyroidism diagnosis and then went on to develop ophthalmopathy during follow-up. Total RNA was extracted with Trizol reagent, and quality was checked on an Agilent 2100 Bioanalyzer.

Including the terminal cysteine and phenylalanine, the CDR3 comprises 17 residues. The DNA shown is the 51-base CDR3, in frame from base 1. V is cut by 1 base and J by 1 base, and the space between the germline ends is 14 bases. According to the germline V gene (reference sequence), CDR1 reads LGHDT and CDR2 reads YNNKEL. The TCR beta CDR3 regions were amplified from RNA transcripts. The TCR CDR3 was subjected to a first round of RT-PCR using the HTBI primer set and the Qiagen OneStep RT-PCR kit. A second multiplex PCR round built the libraries, followed by size selection and purification. Sequencing of the libraries was done on an Illumina HiSeq2000 using paired-end 100 bp reads. The source study handled its data this way. SOAPnuke was used to process the raw data, with reads discarded if the reads contained adapters or uncalled bases, had a mean Phred below 15, or lacked an exact constant-primer or identifier match. High-quality paired reads were merged with COPE v1.2.5, and unique nucleotide sequences were defined as clonotypes. MiTCR v1.1 was used to align clonotypes to the IMGT TRBV, TRBD and TRBJ reference segments. The analysis was restricted to V-J combinations with a frequency above 0.0001, which together covered just over 99% of the repertoires. The TCS score was defined as F50 (clonal expansion) divided by E x V (chaos), with BLOSUM62-based TCRdist calculated between CDR3 peptides within each V-J. Welch's t-statistics and random forest reduced 514 V-J features to roughly 13, which were used in a naive Bayes classifier (R e1071). TCRdb handled the public reads itself, with Q25 trimming in fastp and clone calling in MiXCR, and kept productive beta chains. Every entry covers one CDR3 protein and lists the most common genes and DNA from its rows. TCRdb's processing, not the authors', yielded these V and J calls. Within this sample are 730,000 or so distinct CDR3 sequences, with roughly a sixth of them counted one time only. The leading ten clones occupy approximately 16% of the sample.

This record comes from a study of T cells in Graves' hyperthyroidism and ophthalmopathy (dated by TCRdb to between 2017 and 2020). Broadly, across the study: Peripheral blood samples were taken at initial diagnosis, before any treatment was given. To identify distinguishing TCR V-J signatures, a discovery cohort of 100 patients was used, comprising under 45 with Graves' ophthalmopathy and roughly 60 with stable Graves' hyperthyroidism. Prospective prediction of ophthalmopathy was tested in an independent validation cohort consisting of roughly 20 hyperthyroidism patients and more than 15 patients who later progressed to ophthalmopathy. The 95 to 100 discovery patients were randomly divided into training and test sets at a 7:3 ratio. In addition, the study compared T-cell repertoires in thyroid tissue and in blood from over 5 Graves' hyperthyroidism patients. After sampling, hyperthyroidism patients received methimazole starting at 30 mg daily, and ophthalmopathy patients received high-dose intravenous methylprednisolone. According to the paper, TCR Vbeta CDR3 sequencing was carried out on around 140 peripheral blood samples, which came from over 40 ophthalmopathy, under 85 hyperthyroidism and approximately 17 progressor patients.

Broader findings and caveats from the paper: Blood samples also contained most of the expanded thyroid clonotypes (frequency above 0.001), which suggests that blood repertoires may reflect thyroid immune responses. A model built on a 13 V-J signature distinguished ophthalmopathy from stable hyperthyroidism, reaching around 88% sensitivity and under 84% specificity in cross-validation and 80%/75% in testing. No statistical method was used to fix the sample size in advance, and group allocation was not hidden from the investigators. In validation, progression to ophthalmopathy was predicted by the model with 70.59% sensitivity and roughly 76% specificity, a median of about 6.4 months before onset.

The rearrangement joined TRBV3-1 to TRBJ1-3, and TRBD1 may be the D gene, going by 6 matching bases. This clonotype originated in a woman in her forties or fifties with Graves' hyperthyroidism that later progressed to Graves' ophthalmopathy. Sequenced: blood. CDR3 sequence: CASSQAGGGLSGNTIYF. The bases read TGTGCCAGCAGCCAAGCGGGAGGGGGACTTTCTGGAAACACCATATATTTT.